This paragraph reports one T cell receptor (beta chain). This sample is part of a study of blood T cell repertoires in COVID-19. Study in general: Material from acute and convalescent COVID-19 was sourced from the United States, Italy and Spain.

Recruits, aged roughly 18 to 89 years, lived in 25 or so US areas. Participants' reported clinical history set cohort assignment. Original handling: Reference gene primer amplification in the assay estimated nucleated cell counts. The repertoire was sequenced with immunoSEQ multiplex PCR; TCRdb's copy has only in-frame clones and lacks some. V and J calls plus clone size are reproduced from that table; the DNA served to infer D and trimming. This repertoire shows 360,000 or so clones, 88% found once; its top ten account for approximately 1%. The CDR3 extends over 14 amino acids. Trimming removed 3 bases from V and 2 bases from J, with 9 bases in between. CDR1 SGHTA and CDR2 FQGTGA come from the germline V gene.

The specimen sequenced was PBMCs or T cells enriched from blood (not recorded which). This clonotype was sampled from a woman in her thirties who had been exposed to COVID-19. The rearrangement joins TRBV7-3 to TRBJ2-3; D call uncertain. Written as DNA, the CDR3 is TGTGCCAGCAGCTTGGCCGCCCCCACAGATACGCAGTATTTT. The encoded protein is CASSLAAPTDTQYF.